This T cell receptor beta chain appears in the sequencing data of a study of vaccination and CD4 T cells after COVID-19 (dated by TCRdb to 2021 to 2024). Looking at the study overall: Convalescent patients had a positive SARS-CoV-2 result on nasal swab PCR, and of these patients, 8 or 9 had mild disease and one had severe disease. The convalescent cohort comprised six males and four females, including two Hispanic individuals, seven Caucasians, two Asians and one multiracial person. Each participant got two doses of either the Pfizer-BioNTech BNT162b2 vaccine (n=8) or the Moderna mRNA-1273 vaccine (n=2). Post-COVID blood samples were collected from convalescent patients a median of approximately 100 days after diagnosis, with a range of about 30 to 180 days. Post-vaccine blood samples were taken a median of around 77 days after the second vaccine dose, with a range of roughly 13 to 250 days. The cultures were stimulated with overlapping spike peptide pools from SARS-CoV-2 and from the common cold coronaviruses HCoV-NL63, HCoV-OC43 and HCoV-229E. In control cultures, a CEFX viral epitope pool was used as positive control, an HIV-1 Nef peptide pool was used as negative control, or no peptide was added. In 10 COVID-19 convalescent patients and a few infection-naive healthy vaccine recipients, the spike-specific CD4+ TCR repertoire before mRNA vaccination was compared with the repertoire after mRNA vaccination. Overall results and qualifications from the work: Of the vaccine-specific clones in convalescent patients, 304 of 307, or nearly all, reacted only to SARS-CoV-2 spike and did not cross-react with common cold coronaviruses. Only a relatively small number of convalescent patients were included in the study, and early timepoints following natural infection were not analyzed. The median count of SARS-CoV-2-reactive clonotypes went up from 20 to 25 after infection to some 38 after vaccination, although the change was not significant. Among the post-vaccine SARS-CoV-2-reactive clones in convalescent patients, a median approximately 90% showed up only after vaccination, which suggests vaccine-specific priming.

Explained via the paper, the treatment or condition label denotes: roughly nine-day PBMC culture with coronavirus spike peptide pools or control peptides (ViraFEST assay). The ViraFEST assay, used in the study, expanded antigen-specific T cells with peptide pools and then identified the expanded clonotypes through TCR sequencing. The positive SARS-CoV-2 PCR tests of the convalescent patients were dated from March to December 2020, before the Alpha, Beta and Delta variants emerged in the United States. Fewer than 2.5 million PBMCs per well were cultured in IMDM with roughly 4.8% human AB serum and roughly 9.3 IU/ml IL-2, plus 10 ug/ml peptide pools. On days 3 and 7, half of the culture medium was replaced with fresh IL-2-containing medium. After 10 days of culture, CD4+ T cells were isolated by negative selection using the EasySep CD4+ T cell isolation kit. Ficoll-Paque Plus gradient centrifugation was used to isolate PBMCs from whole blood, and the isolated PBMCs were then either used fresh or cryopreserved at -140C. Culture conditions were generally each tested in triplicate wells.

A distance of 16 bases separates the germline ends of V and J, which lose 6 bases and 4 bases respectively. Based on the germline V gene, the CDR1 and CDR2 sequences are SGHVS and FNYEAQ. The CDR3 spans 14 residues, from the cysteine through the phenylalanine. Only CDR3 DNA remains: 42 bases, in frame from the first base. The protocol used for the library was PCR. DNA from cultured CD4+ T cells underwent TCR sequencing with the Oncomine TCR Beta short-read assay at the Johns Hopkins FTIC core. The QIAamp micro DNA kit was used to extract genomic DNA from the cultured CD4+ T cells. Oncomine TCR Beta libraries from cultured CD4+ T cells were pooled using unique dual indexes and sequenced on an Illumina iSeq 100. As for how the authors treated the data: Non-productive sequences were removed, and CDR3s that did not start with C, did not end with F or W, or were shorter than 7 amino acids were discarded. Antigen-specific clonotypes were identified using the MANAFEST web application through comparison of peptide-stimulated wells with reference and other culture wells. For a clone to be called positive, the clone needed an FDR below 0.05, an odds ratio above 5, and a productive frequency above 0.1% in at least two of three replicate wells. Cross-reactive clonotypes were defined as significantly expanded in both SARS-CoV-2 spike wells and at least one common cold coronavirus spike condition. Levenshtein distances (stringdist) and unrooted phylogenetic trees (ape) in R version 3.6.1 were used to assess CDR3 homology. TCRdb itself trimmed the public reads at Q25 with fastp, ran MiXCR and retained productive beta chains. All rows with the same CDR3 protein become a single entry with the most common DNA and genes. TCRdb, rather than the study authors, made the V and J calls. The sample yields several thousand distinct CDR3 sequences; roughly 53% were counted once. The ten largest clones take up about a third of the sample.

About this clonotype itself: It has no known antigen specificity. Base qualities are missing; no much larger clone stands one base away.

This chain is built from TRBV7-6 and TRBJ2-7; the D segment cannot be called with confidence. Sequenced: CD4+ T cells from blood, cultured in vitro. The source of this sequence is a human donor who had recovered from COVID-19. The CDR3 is CASRKSATEYEQYF. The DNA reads TGTGCCAGCAGGAAGAGCGCGACGGAGTACGAGCAGTACTTC.